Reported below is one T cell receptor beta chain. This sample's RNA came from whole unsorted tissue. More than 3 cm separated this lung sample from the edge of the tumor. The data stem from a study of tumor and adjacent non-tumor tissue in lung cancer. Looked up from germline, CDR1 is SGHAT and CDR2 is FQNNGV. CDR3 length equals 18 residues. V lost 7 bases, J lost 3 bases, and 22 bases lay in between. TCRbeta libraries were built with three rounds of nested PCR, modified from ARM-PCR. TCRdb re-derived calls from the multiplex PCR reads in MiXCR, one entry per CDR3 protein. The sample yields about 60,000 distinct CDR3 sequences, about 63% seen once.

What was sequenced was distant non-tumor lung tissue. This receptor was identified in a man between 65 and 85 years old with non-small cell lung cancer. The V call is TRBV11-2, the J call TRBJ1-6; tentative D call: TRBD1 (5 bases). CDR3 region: CASNLDAAWGFYNSPLHF. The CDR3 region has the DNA TGTGCCAGCAACTTGGACGCCGCATGGGGCTTCTATAATTCACCCCTCCACTTT. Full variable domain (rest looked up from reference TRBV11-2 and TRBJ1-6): EAGVAQSPRYKIIEKRQSVAFWCNPISGHATLYWYQQILGQGPKLLIQFQNNGVVDDSQLPKDRFSAERLKGVDSTLKIQPAKLEDSAVYLCASNLDAAWGFYNSPLHFGNGTRLTVT.